A selection of T cell receptor beta chains follows, all from one sample in a study of identical twins. Via MiXCR, TCRdb re-called the 5' RACE reads, giving one row per CDR3 protein. The table has approximately 280,000 distinct CDR3 sequences, about 8% seen once. The sample was also linked to a second study, of yellow fever vaccine responses in identical twins.

The sample was memory (CD45RO+) T cells sorted from blood. The source of these receptors is a woman between 18 and 29 years old in good health. Each CDR3 is given with its conserved first and last residue. Each record gives: V gene, CDR3 protein.

V: TRBV5-1; CDR3: CASSLGSNQPQHF
V: TRBV28; CDR3: CASSLPGVPNEQFF
V: TRBV10-2; CDR3: CAVCGRISDTQYF
V: TRBV11-2; CDR3: CASSLTQLNTEAFF
V: TRBV6-1; CDR3: CASRTGYHEQYF
V: TRBV20-1; CDR3: CSGMRGTGGLETQYF
V: TRBV4-2; CDR3: CASSHRTSSTDTQYF
V: TRBV4-2; CDR3: CASSLYRQGGTGELFF
V: TRBV12-3/TRBV12-4; CDR3: CASSLGTNGVGELFF
V: TRBV20-1; CDR3: CSARGPNTDTQYF
V: TRBV15; CDR3: CATRRDGADEKLFF
V: TRBV4-1; CDR3: CASSQSWGYEQYF
V: TRBV9; CDR3: CASSADTGWASEQFF
V: TRBV25-1; CDR3: CASSGRTGNHEQYF
V: TRBV7-6; CDR3: CASSLVEGKKTQYF
V: TRBV10-3; CDR3: CAISGTGQQETQYF
V: TRBV7-2; CDR3: CASSSIGSGGGTQYF